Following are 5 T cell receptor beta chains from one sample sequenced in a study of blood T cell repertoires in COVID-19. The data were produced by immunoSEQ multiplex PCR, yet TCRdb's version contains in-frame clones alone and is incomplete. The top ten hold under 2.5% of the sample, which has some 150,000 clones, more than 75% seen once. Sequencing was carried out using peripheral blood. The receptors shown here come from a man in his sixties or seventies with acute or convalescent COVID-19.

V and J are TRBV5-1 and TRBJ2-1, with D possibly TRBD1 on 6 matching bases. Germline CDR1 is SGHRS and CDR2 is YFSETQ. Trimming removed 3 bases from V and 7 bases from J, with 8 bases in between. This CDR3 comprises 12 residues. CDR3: CASSWDKNEQFF. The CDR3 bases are TGCGCCAGCAGCTGGGACAAGAATGAGCAGTTCTTC.

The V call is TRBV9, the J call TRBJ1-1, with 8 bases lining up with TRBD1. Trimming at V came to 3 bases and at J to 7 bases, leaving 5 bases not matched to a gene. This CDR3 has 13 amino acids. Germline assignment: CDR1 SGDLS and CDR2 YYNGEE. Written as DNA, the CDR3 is TGTGCCAGCAGCGCCCCGGGACAGGTTGAAGCTTTCTTT. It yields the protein CASSAPGQVEAFF.

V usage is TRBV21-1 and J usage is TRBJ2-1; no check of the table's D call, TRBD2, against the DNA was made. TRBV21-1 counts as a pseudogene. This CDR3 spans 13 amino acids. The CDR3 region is CASKDFHYNEQFF. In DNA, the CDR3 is TGTGCCAGCAAGGACTTTCACTACAATGAGCAGTTCTTC.

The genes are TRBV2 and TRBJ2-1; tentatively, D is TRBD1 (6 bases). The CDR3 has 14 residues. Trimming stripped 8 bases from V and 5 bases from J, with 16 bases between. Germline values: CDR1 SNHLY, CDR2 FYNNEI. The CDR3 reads CASDTGFFNNEQFF. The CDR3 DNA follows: TGTGCCAGCGATACAGGGTTTTTCAACAATGAGCAGTTCTTC.

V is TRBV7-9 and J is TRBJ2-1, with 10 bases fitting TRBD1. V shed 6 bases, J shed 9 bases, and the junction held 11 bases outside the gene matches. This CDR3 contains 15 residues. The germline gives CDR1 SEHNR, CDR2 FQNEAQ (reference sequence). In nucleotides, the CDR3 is TGTGCCAGCAGGACCGGGACAGGGGCTGGGGGTGAGCAGTTCTTC. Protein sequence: CASRTGTGAGGEQFF.